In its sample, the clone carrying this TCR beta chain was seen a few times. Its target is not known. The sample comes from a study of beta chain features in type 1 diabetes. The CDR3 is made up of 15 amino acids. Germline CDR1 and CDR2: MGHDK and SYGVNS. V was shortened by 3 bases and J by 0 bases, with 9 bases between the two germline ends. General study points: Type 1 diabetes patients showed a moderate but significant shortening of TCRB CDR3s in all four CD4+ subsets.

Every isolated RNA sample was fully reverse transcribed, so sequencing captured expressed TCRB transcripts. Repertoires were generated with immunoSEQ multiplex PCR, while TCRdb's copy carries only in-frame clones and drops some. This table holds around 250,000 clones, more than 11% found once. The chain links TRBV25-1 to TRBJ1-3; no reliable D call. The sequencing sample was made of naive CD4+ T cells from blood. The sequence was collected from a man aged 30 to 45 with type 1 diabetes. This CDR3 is CASSDPFLSGNTIYF. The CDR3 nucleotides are TGTGCCAGCAGTGATCCGTTTCTCTCTGGAAACACCATATATTTT.